This TCR beta chain was identified in a study of cytotoxic CD8 clonotypes in ibrutinib-treated CLL. This clone showed up many times. CDR3 size: 13 residues. The germline CDR1 and CDR2 sequences are SQVTM and ANQGSEA. Trimming took 6 bases from V and 4 from J, leaving 12 bases between them. Clones were sequenced by immunoSEQ multiplex PCR, and TCRdb holds only the in-frame ones, with some missing. The sample holds about 130,000 clones, around 76% seen once. The J gene is TRBJ2-2, the V gene TRBV29-1; tentatively, D is TRBD1 (6 bases). This TCR was sampled from a human donor with chronic lymphocytic leukemia. Specimen: PBMCs, collected after 24 months of ibrutinib treatment. DNA of the CDR3: TGCAGCGTCGCCCCAGGGGTCACCGGGGAGCTGTTTTTT. This codes for CSVAPGVTGELFF.